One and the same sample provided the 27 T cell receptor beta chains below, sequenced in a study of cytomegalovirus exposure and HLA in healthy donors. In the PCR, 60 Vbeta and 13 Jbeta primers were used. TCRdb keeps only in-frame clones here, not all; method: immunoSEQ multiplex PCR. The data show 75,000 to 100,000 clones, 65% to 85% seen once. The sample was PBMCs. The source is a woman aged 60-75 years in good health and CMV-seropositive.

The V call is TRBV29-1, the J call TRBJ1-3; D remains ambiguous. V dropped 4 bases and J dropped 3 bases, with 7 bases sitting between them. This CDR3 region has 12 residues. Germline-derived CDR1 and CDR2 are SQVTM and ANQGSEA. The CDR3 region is CSVAGSGNTIYF. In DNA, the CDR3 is TGCAGCGTTGCGGGGAGTGGAAACACCATATATTTT.

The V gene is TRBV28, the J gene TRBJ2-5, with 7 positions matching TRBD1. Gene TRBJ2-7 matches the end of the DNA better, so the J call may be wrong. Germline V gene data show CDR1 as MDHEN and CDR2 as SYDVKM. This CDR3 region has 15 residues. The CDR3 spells CASSLPRTGLNEQYF. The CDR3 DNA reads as TGTGCCAGCAGCCTACCCCGGACAGGACTCAACGAGCAGTACTTC.

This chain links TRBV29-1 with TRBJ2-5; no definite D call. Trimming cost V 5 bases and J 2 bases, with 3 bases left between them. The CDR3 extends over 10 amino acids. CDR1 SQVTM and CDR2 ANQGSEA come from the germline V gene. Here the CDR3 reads CSVLQETQYF. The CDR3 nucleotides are TGCAGCGTTCTTCAAGAGACCCAGTACTTC.

In DNA form, the CDR3 reads TGTGCCAGCAGTCCTTTCGACAGGCCCTACAATGAGCAGTTCTTC. Translation gives CASSPFDRPYNEQFF. V is TRBV11-3 and J is TRBJ2-1; tentatively, D is TRBD1 (6 bases). Trimming took 6 bases from V and 2 from J, leaving 14 bases between them. The CDR3 length is 15 residues. In germline, CDR1 is SGHNT, CDR2 YENEEA.

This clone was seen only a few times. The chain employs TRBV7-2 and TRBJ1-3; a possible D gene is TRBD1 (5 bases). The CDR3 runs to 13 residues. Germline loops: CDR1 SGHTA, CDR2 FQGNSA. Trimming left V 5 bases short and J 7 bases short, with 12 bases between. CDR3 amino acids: CASSQRGSNTIYF. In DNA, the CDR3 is TGTGCCAGCAGCCAAAGGGGCAGCAACACCATATATTTT.

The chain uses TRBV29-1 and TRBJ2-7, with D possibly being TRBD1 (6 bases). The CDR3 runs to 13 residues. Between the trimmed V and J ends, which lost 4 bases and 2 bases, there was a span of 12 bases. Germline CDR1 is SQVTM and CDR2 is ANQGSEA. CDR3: CSVGDTHPYEQYF. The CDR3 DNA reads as TGCAGCGTTGGGGACACACACCCCTACGAGCAGTACTTC.

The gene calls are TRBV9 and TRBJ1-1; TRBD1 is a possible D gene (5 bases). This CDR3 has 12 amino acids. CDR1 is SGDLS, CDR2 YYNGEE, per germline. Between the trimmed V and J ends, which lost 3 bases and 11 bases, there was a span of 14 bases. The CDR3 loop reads CASSGRIGAAFF. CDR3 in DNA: TGTGCCAGCAGCGGCCGAATAGGGGCGGCTTTCTTT.

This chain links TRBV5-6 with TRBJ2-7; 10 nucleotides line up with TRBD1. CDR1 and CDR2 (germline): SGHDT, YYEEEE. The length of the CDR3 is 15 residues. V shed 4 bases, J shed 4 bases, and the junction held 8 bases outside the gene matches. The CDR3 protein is CASSLPPGQGYEQYF. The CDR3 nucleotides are TGTGCCAGCAGCCTCCCGCCGGGACAGGGGTACGAGCAGTACTTC.

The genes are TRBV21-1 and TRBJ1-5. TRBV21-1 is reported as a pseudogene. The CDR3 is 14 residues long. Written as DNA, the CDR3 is TGTGCCAGCCGCCGGTGCTATGGCAATCAGCCCCAGCATTTT. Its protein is CASRRCYGNQPQHF.

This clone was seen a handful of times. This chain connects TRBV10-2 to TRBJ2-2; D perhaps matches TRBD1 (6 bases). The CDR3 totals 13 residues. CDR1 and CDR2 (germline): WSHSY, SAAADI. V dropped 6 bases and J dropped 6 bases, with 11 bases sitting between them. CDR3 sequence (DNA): TGCGCCAGCAGACCACAGGGTGCCGGGGAGCTGTTTTTT. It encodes CASRPQGAGELFF.

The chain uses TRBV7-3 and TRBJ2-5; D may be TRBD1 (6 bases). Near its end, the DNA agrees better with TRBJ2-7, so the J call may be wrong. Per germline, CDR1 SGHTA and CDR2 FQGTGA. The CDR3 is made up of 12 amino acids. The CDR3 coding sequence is TGTGCCAGCAGCCGTGAGGGGGACGAGCAGTACTTC. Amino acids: CASSREGDEQYF.

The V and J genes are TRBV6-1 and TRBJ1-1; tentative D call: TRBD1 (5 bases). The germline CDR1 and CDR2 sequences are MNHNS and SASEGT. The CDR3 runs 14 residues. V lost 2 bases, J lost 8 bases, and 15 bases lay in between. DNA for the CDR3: TGTGCCAGCAGTGAATCCGGGCGGGACTCAGAAGCTTTCTTT. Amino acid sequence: CASSESGRDSEAFF.

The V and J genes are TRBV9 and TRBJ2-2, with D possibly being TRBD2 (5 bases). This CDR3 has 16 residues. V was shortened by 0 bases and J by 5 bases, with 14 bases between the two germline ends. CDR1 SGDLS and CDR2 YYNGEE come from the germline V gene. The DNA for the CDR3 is TGTGCCAGCAGCGTAGACCGGGGAAGGCGAACCGGGGAGCTGTTTTTT. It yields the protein CASSVDRGRRTGELFF.

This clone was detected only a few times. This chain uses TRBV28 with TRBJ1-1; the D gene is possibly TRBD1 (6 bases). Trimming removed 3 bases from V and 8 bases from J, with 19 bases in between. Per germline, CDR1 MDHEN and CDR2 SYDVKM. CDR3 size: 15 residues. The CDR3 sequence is CASSFLNPRTDEAFF. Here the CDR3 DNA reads TGTGCCAGCAGTTTCCTGAACCCGAGGACAGACGAAGCTTTCTTT.

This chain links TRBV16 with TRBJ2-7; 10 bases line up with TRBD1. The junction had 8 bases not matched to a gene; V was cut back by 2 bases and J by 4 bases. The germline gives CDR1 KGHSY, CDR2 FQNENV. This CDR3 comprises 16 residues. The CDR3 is CASSQTGQGVSYEQYF. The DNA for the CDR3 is TGTGCCAGCAGCCAAACTGGACAGGGGGTCTCGTACGAGCAGTACTTC. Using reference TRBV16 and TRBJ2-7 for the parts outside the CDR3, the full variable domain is GEEVAQTPKHLVRGEGQKAKLYCAPIKGHSYVFWYQQVLKNEFKFLISFQNENVFDETGMPKERFSAKCLPNSPCSLEIQATKLEDSAVYFCASSQTGQGVSYEQYFGPGTRLTVT.

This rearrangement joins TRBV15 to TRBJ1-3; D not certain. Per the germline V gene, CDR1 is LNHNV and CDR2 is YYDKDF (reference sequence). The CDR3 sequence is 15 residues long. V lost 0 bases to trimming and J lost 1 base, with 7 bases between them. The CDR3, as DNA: TGTGCCACCAGCAGAGATTATCAGTCTGGAAACACCATATATTTT. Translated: CATSRDYQSGNTIYF.

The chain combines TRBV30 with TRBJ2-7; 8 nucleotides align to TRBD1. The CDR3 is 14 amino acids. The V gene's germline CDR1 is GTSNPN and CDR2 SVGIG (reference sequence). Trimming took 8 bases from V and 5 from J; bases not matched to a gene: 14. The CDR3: CATQTGGRIDEQYF. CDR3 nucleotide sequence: TGTGCCACACAAACAGGGGGACGTATCGACGAGCAGTACTTC.

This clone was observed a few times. The CDR3 nucleotides are TGTGCCAGCAGCTTAGACCCCGCCGGGGGGGCCTACGAGCAGTACTTC. Its translation: CASSLDPAGGAYEQYF. The chain employs TRBV5-5 and TRBJ2-7, with 8 nucleotides matching TRBD2. This CDR3 spans 16 amino acids. V dropped 2 bases and J dropped 2; count of bases not matched to a gene: 9. The germline CDR1 and CDR2 sequences are SGHKS and YYEKEE (reference sequence).

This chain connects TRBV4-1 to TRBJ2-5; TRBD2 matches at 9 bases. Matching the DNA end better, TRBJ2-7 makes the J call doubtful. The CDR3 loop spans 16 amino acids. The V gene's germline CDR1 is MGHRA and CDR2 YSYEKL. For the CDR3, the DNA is TGCGCCAGCAGCCTAAGTACTAGCGGGTTTACCTACGAGCAGTACTTC. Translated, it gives CASSLSTSGFTYEQYF.

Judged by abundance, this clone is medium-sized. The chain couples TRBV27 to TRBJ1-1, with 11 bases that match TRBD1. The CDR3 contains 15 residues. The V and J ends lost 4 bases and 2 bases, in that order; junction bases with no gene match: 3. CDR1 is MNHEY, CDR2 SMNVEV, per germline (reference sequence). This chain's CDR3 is CASSWTGGFNTEAFF. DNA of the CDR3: TGTGCCAGCAGTTGGACAGGGGGCTTTAACACTGAAGCTTTCTTT.

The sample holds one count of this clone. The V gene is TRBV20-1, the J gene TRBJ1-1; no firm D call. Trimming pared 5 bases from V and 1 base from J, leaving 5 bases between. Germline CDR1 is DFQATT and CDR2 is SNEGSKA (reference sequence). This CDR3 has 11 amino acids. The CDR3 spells CSAQWNTEAFF. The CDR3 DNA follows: TGCAGTGCTCAGTGGAACACTGAAGCTTTCTTT.

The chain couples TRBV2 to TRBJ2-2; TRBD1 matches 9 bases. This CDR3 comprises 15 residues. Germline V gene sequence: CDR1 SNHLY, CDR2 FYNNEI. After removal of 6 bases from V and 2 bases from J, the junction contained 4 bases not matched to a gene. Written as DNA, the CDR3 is TGTGCCAGCAGCAAACAGGGGGCCAACACCGGGGAGCTGTTTTTT. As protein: CASSKQGANTGELFF. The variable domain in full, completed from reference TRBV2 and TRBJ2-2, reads EPEVTQTPSHQVTQMGQEVILRCVPISNHLYFYWYRQILGQKVEFLVSFYNNEISEKSEIFDDQFSVERPDGSNFTLKIRSTKLEDSAMYFCASSKQGANTGELFFGEGSRLTVL.

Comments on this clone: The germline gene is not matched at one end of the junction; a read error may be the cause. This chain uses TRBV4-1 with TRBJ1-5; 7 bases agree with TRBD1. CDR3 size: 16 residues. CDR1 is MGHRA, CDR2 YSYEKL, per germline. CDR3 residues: CASSQNPAETGQPQHF. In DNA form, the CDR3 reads TGTGCCAGCAGCCAGAACCCGGCGGAGACAGGGCAGCCCCAGCATTTT.

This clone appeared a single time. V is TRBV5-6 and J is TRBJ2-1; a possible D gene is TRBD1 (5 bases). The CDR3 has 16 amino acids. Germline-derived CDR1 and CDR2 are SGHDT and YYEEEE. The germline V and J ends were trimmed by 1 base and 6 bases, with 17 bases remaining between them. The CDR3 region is CASSLLGPGFVNEQFF. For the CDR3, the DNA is TGTGCCAGCAGCTTGTTGGGGCCAGGGTTCGTCAATGAGCAGTTCTTC.

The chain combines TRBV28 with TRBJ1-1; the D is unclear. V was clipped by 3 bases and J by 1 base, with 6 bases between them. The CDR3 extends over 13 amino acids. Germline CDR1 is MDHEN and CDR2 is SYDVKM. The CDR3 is CASSFPGNTEAFF. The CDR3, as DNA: TGTGCCAGCAGTTTTCCAGGGAACACTGAAGCTTTCTTT.

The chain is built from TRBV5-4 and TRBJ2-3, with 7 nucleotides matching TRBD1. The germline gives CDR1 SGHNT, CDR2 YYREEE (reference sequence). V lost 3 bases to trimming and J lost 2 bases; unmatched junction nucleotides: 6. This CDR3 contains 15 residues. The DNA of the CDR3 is TGTGCCAGCAGCTCCCCAGGGGGATACACAGATACGCAGTATTTT. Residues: CASSSPGGYTDTQYF.

The CDR3 DNA reads TGTGCCTGGAGTAGCTTGGGACAGGGGTTTTCACCCCTCCACTTT. Residues: CAWSSLGQGFSPLHF. The chain links TRBV30 to TRBJ1-6; TRBD1 matches at 10 bases. Unmatched junction bases numbered 7, after V lost 2 bases and J lost 9 bases. The CDR3 loop spans 15 amino acids. Looked up from germline, CDR1 is GTSNPN and CDR2 is SVGIG (reference sequence).